The clone carrying this T cell receptor beta chain was seen only a few times. Its antigen is as yet unknown. From germline, CDR1 is SGDLS and CDR2 YYNGEE. The CDR3 loop spans 15 amino acids. V was cut by 0 bases and J by 2 bases, with 12 bases left in between. Findings and caveats of the study: Larger-cohort validation covered only one TCR beta V-J rearrangement.

Tregs were sorted as CD4+CD25+CD127-/low cells. Semi-nested PCR with Nested Universal Primer A followed constant-region reverse priming of full-length variable regions. TCRdb reprocessed the 5' RACE reads with MiXCR, giving one entry per CDR3 protein. The sample records about 32,000 distinct CDR3 sequences, roughly 27% being singletons. The rearrangement uses TRBV9 and TRBJ2-7, with no clear D. Sequenced input: tumor-infiltrating Tregs sorted from the breast tumor. The clonotype was recovered from a female donor with breast cancer. This chain's CDR3 is CASSVGLDPTYEQYF. For the CDR3, the DNA is TGTGCCAGCAGCGTAGGGCTGGACCCGACCTACGAGCAGTACTTC.